The 8 T cell receptor beta chains below come from one sample, sequenced in a study of CXCR3-negative and CXCR3-positive naive CD8 T cells. General study findings and limits: CXCR3-negative naive cells had less hydrophobic TRB CDR3s than did CXCR3-positive naive cells.

The authors made the TRB cDNA libraries by 5' RACE using UMI labels. Each CDR3 protein gets one entry in TCRdb, which reprocessed the 5' RACE reads and gives no DNA. Listed are around 88,000 distinct CDR3 sequences; less than 1.1% falls within the top ten. For these receptors, no antigen is known. Material for sequencing was naive CXCR3+ CD8+ T cells from blood. Subset reported: CD45RO-CCR7+CD27+CD95- naive CD8+ T cells expressing CXCR3 (TNR3+). These TCRs come from a human donor in good health. Some clones in this sample may be carry-over from other donors' samples.

The chain uses TRBV13 and TRBJ1-1; TCRdb calls TRBD1, which cannot be checked without DNA. This CDR3 spans 15 amino acids. CDR1 is PRHDT and CDR2 is FYEKMQ in the germline V gene (reference sequence). CDR3 amino acids: CASSLTTGLFPEAFF.

This chain joins TRBV6-6 and TRBJ1-2; TCRdb picks TRBD1, but there is no DNA to check that call. Germline values: CDR1 MNHNY, CDR2 SVGAGI (reference sequence). This CDR3 has 14 amino acids. CDR3 residues: CASSEAGSNYGYTF.

The chain recombines TRBV10-2 with TRBJ2-7; TCRdb gives TRBD1 as the D gene, but with no DNA this cannot be confirmed. Per the germline V gene, CDR1 is WSHSY and CDR2 is SAAADI. This CDR3 is built from 13 residues. CDR3 sequence: CASSERGLGEQYF.

The chain combines TRBV28 with TRBJ1-1. The germline CDR1 and CDR2 sequences are MDHEN and SYDVKM. The CDR3 is 14 residues long. The CDR3 spells CACQRIEANTEAFF.

This chain links TRBV27 with TRBJ2-3; TCRdb reports TRBD1, a call that lacks DNA to check it against. The CDR3 runs to 14 residues. Germline CDR1 MNHEY, CDR2 SMNVEV (reference sequence). CDR3 residues: CASSFGSPGDTQYF.

The chain links TRBV28 to TRBJ2-1; the TRBD1 assignment by TCRdb is unverifiable without DNA. The germline gives CDR1 MDHEN, CDR2 SYDVKM. This CDR3 contains 15 residues. CDR3 protein: CASSKQGGIYNEQFF.

The chain has TRBV3-1 and TRBJ2-7. The CDR3 is 15 residues long. Germline lookup yields CDR1 LGHDT and CDR2 YNNKEL (reference sequence). CDR3 amino acids: CASSQLSGVGYEQYF.

The chain couples TRBV5-1 to TRBJ2-5. Germline V lookup: CDR1 SGHRS, CDR2 YFSETQ. CDR3 length: 12 residues. This chain's CDR3 is CASRLGQETQYF.